The clone carrying this T cell receptor (beta chain) was detected only once. Its antigen is not identified. The PCR employed 60 Vbeta primers together with 13 Jbeta primers. Sequenced by immunoSEQ multiplex PCR; TCRdb stores in-frame clones only, minus some. The sample carries a few hundred thousand clones, about four fifths recorded once. The data were taken from a study of cytomegalovirus exposure and HLA in healthy donors. Points from the study as a whole: In a later analysis, most CMV-associated TCR beta chains appeared HLA-restricted.

Germline CDR1 is SEHNR and CDR2 is FQNEAQ (reference sequence). This CDR3 has 15 residues. Trimming left V 6 bases short and J 4 bases short, with 16 bases between. The source is a woman aged 50 to 60 in good health and CMV-seropositive. This chain uses TRBV7-9 with TRBJ1-3; D call uncertain. The specimen was PBMCs. CDR3 bases: TGTGCCAGCAGTTTCCCGGGAGGGAGAGGAAACACCATATATTTT. Protein sequence: CASSFPGGRGNTIYF.